This TCR beta chain was identified during a study of blood T cell repertoires in COVID-19. Between the trimmed V and J ends, which lost 4 bases and 1 base, there was a span of 10 bases. The CDR3 is made up of 14 amino acids. CDR1 SGHVS and CDR2 FQNEAQ come from the germline V gene. Measured with immunoSEQ multiplex PCR; TCRdb has only the in-frame clones, and not every one. The data hold some 280,000 clones, with around 81% observed a single time. The V gene is TRBV7-8, the J gene TRBJ1-1; possibly TRBD1 for D (5 bases). The source material was peripheral blood. The TCR comes from a woman in her forties or fifties with active or convalescent COVID-19. CDR3 in amino acids: CASSSFGQNTEAFF. The CDR3 bases are TGTGCCAGCAGCTCGTTTGGACAGAACACTGAAGCTTTCTTT.